What follows are 23 T cell receptor beta chains derived from one specimen sequenced in a study of blood T cells in healthy people across ages. It was with a sample-barcoded 5' primer and a J-beta primer mix that a second PCR of roughly 6 to 12 cycles was run. TCRdb called the 5' RACE reads again in MiXCR, with one record for every CDR3 protein. The repertoire holds fewer than 1,200,000 distinct CDR3 sequences, with about 25% as singletons. The same specimen was also included in a second study, on T cells of mothers and their children.

The sequenced sample was blood. These receptors were collected from a girl aged 2 to 9 in good health.

V gene TRBV9 combines with J gene TRBJ2-7; a possible D gene is TRBD2 (6 bases). Germline V gene data show CDR1 as SGDLS and CDR2 as YYNGEE. There are 15 residues in the CDR3. Trimming stripped 4 bases from V and 2 bases from J, with 16 bases between. CDR3 sequence reads: CASSIGTGETYEQYF. For the CDR3, the DNA is TGTGCCAGCAGCATCGGGACGGGAGAAACCTACGAGCAGTACTTC.

Regarding this clonotype: One junction end does not reproduce the germline sequence, and a read error may be involved. The gene calls are TRBV5-1 and TRBJ2-1, with TRBD2 identical over 7 bases. The CDR3 consists of 15 residues. Germline loops: CDR1 SGHRS, CDR2 YFSETQ. The CDR3 region is CASRGEAGRYGERFF. The CDR3 nucleotides read TGCGCCAGCAGGGGAGAAGCGGGAAGGTATGGTGAGCGGTTCTTC. Supplemented by reference TRBV5-1 and TRBJ2-1, the full variable domain reads KAGVTQTPRYLIKTRGQQVTLSCSPISGHRSVSWYQQTPGQGLQFLFEYFSETQRNKGNFPGRFSGRQFSNSRSEMNVSTLELGDSALYLCASRGEAGRYGERFFGPGTRLTVL.

This clonotype occurred a few times. This chain uses TRBV2 with TRBJ1-1, with D hard to call. The CDR3 runs to 17 residues. The V end was cut by 4 bases, the J end by 1 base, with 19 bases between. The germline V gene has CDR1 SNHLY and CDR2 FYNNEI. The CDR3 DNA is TGTGCCAGCAGTGGGAAGGGTAACATTAATCCGAACACTGAAGCTTTCTTT. It translates to CASSGKGNINPNTEAFF. Combining the CDR3 with reference TRBV2 and TRBJ1-1 gives the whole variable domain EPEVTQTPSHQVTQMGQEVILRCVPISNHLYFYWYRQILGQKVEFLVSFYNNEISEKSEIFDDQFSVERPDGSNFTLKIRSTKLEDSAMYFCASSGKGNINPNTEAFFGQGTRLTVV.

The chain links TRBV20-1 to TRBJ2-3, with a tentative D call TRBD2 (6 bases). In germline, CDR1 is DFQATT, CDR2 SNEGSKA (reference sequence). V shed 3 bases and J shed 6 bases, with 19 bases lying between them. The CDR3 has 15 amino acids. CDR3 amino acids: CSARAGPSISDTQYF. CDR3 coding DNA: TGCAGTGCTAGGGCGGGACCGTCGATTTCGGATACGCAGTATTTT.

A single count supports this clonotype. The V call is TRBV4-2, the J call TRBJ2-4; no definite D call. The CDR3 extends over 12 amino acids. Germline CDR1 and CDR2: LGHNA and YNFKEQ. The V and J ends lost 0 bases and 15 bases respectively, with 12 bases between them. CDR3 DNA: TGTGCCAGCAGCCAAGACTTTGAATCCTTGTACTTC. It is translated as CASSQDFESLYF.

This clonotype came up a few times. The gene calls are TRBV2 and TRBJ1-1; D gene uncertain. This CDR3 has 14 residues. The germline V gene has CDR1 SNHLY and CDR2 FYNNEI. V was cut by 4 bases and J by 1 base, with 10 bases left in between. Here the CDR3 reads CASSAETENTEAFF. CDR3 nucleotides: TGTGCCAGCAGTGCTGAAACAGAGAACACTGAAGCTTTCTTT. Full variable domain (missing parts from reference TRBV2 and TRBJ1-1): EPEVTQTPSHQVTQMGQEVILRCVPISNHLYFYWYRQILGQKVEFLVSFYNNEISEKSEIFDDQFSVERPDGSNFTLKIRSTKLEDSAMYFCASSAETENTEAFFGQGTRLTVV.

This clonotype was observed a handful of times. The chain employs TRBV20-1 and TRBJ2-7; maybe TRBD1 (6 bases). Trimming took off 0 bases at V and 5 bases at J, with 17 bases between the two ends. From germline, CDR1 is DFQATT and CDR2 SNEGSKA (reference sequence). This CDR3 is 15 amino acids long. In DNA, the CDR3 is TGCAGTGCTAGAGAAGGGGCAGGGGTCCTCCACGAGCAGTACTTC. This encodes CSAREGAGVLHEQYF.

The chain combines TRBV7-9 with TRBJ1-4; D is uncertain. Trimming took 3 bases from V and 8 from J, leaving 10 bases between them. The CDR3 runs to 13 residues. CDR1 is SEHNR and CDR2 is FQNEAQ in the germline V gene (reference sequence). The CDR3, as DNA: TGTGCCAGCAGCTTGATCGTGGGGGAAAAACTGTTTTTT. Amino acids: CASSLIVGEKLFF.

This clonotype has a handful of counts. The rearrangement uses TRBV11-2 and TRBJ2-1, with 10 bases fitting TRBD2. The CDR3 extends over 14 amino acids. Germline V gene data show CDR1 as SGHAT and CDR2 as FQNNGV. J was trimmed by 9 bases and V by 7 bases; bases with no gene match: 9. CDR3 amino acids: CASKVLAGTTEQFF. In nucleotides, the CDR3 is TGTGCCAGCAAGGTACTAGCGGGGACGACTGAGCAGTTCTTC.

A remark on this clonotype: The junction departs from the called germline gene at one end, perhaps through a read error. The chain links TRBV12-3 or TRBV12-4 to TRBJ2-4; D tentatively fits TRBD1 or TRBD2 (5 bases each). The length of the CDR3 is 12 residues. In nucleotides, the CDR3 is TGTGCCAGCAGTAAAGCACCCCGGGACCTGGACTTC. This translates into CASSKAPRDLDF.

The chain employs TRBV6-2 or TRBV6-3 and TRBJ2-4; D gene unclear. CDR3 length: 16 residues. Germline assignment: CDR1 MNHEY and CDR2 SVGEGT. V dropped 6 bases and J dropped 0 bases, with 15 bases sitting between them. The CDR3 loop is CASRPDNYGAKNIQYF. The CDR3 DNA reads as TGTGCCAGCAGGCCCGACAACTACGGAGCCAAAAACATTCAGTACTTC.

This chain uses TRBV7-9 with TRBJ2-2; D may be TRBD1 (5 bases). Trimming took 8 bases from V and 2 from J, leaving 15 bases between them. The CDR3 has 15 amino acids. In germline, CDR1 is SEHNR, CDR2 FQNEAQ (reference sequence). The CDR3 spells CASLKVGVNTGELFF. The CDR3, as DNA: TGTGCCAGCCTTAAAGTAGGGGTCAACACCGGGGAGCTGTTTTTT. Looking up the rest from reference TRBV7-9 and TRBJ2-2 gives the full variable domain: DTGVSQNPRHKITKRGQNVTFRCDPISEHNRLYWYRQTLGQGPEFLTYFQNEAQLEKSRLLSDRFSAERPKGSFSTLEIQRTEQGDSAMYLCASLKVGVNTGELFFGEGSRLTVL.

The chain employs TRBV7-9 and TRBJ2-1, with D uncertain. The J call is doubtful: the DNA matches TRBJ2-5 better. The CDR3 has 13 residues. Germline-derived CDR1 and CDR2 are SEHNR and FQNEAQ (reference sequence). This chain's CDR3 is CASSRQEWETQYF. CDR3 bases: TGTGCCAGCAGCCGCCAGGAGTGGGAGACCCAGTACTTC.

The chain is built from TRBV7-2 and TRBJ1-2, with 7 bases lining up with TRBD1. The CDR3 is made up of 15 amino acids. The germline gives CDR1 SGHTA, CDR2 FQGNSA. The ends lost 1 base at V and 6 bases at J; junction bases unmatched: 8. The CDR3 DNA follows: TGTGCCAGCAGCTTAGGACCCCCCACAGGGGATGGCTACACCTTC. It translates to CASSLGPPTGDGYTF.

The chain uses TRBV4-3 and TRBJ2-7, with TRBD2 as a possible D gene (5 bases). Trimming left V 1 base short and J 2 bases short, with 12 bases between. CDR1 LGHNA and CDR2 YSLEER come from the germline V gene. The CDR3 spans 15 residues. Here the CDR3 reads CASSQGGAGAYEQYF. The CDR3 coding sequence is TGCGCCAGCAGCCAAGGGGGAGCAGGCGCCTACGAGCAGTACTTC.

This clonotype was counted a few times. The rearrangement joins TRBV4-2 to TRBJ2-5; no firm D call. CDR3 length: 13 amino acids. Germline lookup yields CDR1 LGHNA and CDR2 YNFKEQ. The V end was cut by 1 base, the J end by 1 base, with 4 bases between. The CDR3 DNA sequence: TGTGCCAGCAGCCAAGTGGCCCAAGAGACCCAGTACTTC. It specifies CASSQVAQETQYF.

V usage is TRBV2 and J usage is TRBJ2-7, with TRBD2 as a possible D gene (5 bases). The CDR3 consists of 13 residues. Germline CDR1 is SNHLY and CDR2 is FYNNEI. Trimming took off 7 bases at V and 3 bases at J, with 13 bases between the two ends. The CDR3 region has the DNA TGTGCCAGCACCAGGACTTCGATCTACGAGCAGTACTTC. It codes for CASTRTSIYEQYF.

This clonotype was counted once. The rearrangement uses TRBV29-1 and TRBJ2-5, with 7 bases matching TRBD2. Germline CDR1 SQVTM, CDR2 ANQGSEA. Losses at the gene ends were 7 bases for V and 4 bases for J; bases not matched to a gene: 9. This CDR3 has 13 residues. CDR3: CSAEPRGTETQYF. CDR3 in DNA: TGCAGCGCAGAGCCGCGGGGGACAGAGACCCAGTACTTC.

The genes are TRBV29-1 and TRBJ1-1; 7 bases map to TRBD1. Germline CDR1 and CDR2: SQVTM and ANQGSEA. The CDR3 contains 11 residues. V lost 7 bases, J lost 6 bases, and 5 bases stayed unmatched. The CDR3 spells CSGEGAAEAFF. CDR3 in DNA: TGCAGCGGGGAGGGGGCGGCTGAAGCTTTCTTT.

The table lists this clonotype with a few counts. The chain couples TRBV12-1 to TRBJ1-4. TRBV12-1 counts as a pseudogene. The CDR3 is made up of 12 amino acids. CDR3 sequence: CASSIRFEKLFF. Written as DNA, the CDR3 is TGTGCCAGCAGCATACGATTCGAAAAACTGTTTTTT.

Concerning this clonotype itself: A junction end diverges from the germline sequence, so it may reflect a read error. The rearrangement uses TRBV7-2 and TRBJ1-5; TRBD1 matches at 7 bases. CDR1 and CDR2 from the germline V gene are SGHTA and FQGNSA. CDR3 length: 15 amino acids. In DNA, the CDR3 is TGTGCCGGCAGCTTAGAGGGGGCGTTAATTCAGCCCCAGCATTTT. This sequence encodes CAGSLEGALIQPQHF.

This chain joins TRBV20-1 and TRBJ2-1; 7 positions agree with TRBD2. Per germline, CDR1 DFQATT and CDR2 SNEGSKA (reference sequence). The CDR3 loop spans 15 amino acids. V was clipped by 2 bases and J by 8 bases; unmatched bases: 12. CDR3 sequence: CSARSGSGFLYEQFF. The CDR3 nucleotides are TGCAGTGCTAGATCAGGTAGCGGGTTCCTCTATGAGCAGTTCTTC.

This sequence joins TRBV5-1 and TRBJ2-7, with D possibly being TRBD2 (5 bases). V was shortened by 1 base and J by 3 bases, with 11 bases between the two germline ends. This CDR3 has 14 amino acids. The germline CDR1 and CDR2 sequences are SGHRS and YFSETQ. CDR3: CASSLRGEGYEQYF. The CDR3 DNA is TGCGCCAGCAGCTTGCGGGGAGAAGGCTACGAGCAGTACTTC.